This T cell receptor (beta chain) was profiled in a study of regulatory T cells in long-lasting Graves disease. The CDR3 sequence is 14 residues long. Germline values: CDR1 SEHNR, CDR2 FQNEAQ (reference sequence). Trimming took 4 bases from V and 3 from J, leaving 13 bases between them. Library construction for TCR beta used iRepertoire HTBI primers and Arm-PCR of CDR3 regions. TCRdb used MiXCR to reprocess the multiplex PCR reads, holding one entry per CDR3 protein. The data contain 200,000 to 250,000 distinct CDR3 sequences, 20% to 25% of them seen just once; the ten biggest clones take up around 13%. Time point: newly diagnosed GD, antithyroid drugs for less than 3 months. RNA extracted from PBMCs served as the sequencing template.

This chain joins TRBV7-9 and TRBJ2-7; either TRBD1 or TRBD2 may supply D (5 bases each). The clonotype comes from a female donor with Graves disease. The sequenced sample was peripheral blood mononuclear cells (PBMCs), obtained at new diagnosis, from a patient treated with antithyroid drugs. As DNA, the CDR3 is TGTGCCAGCAGCTCCGGGACGGCTTACTACGAGCAGTACTTC. The encoded protein is CASSSGTAYYEQYF.